This entry lists 30 T cell receptor beta chains sequenced from one sample in a study of T cell repertoires in cytomegalovirus infection. TCRdb re-called the reads through MiXCR, storing one row per CDR3 protein. This sample carries just over 450,000 distinct CDR3 sequences, under 55% of them seen once, and the ten largest clones take about 39%. These receptors have no identified antigens. Sample: cultured PBMCs, taken from culture after CMV antigen stimulation. These receptors were collected from a human donor in good health (CMV status not recorded). Some clones in this sample may be carry-over from other donors' samples.

This clonotype was observed a few times. This sequence joins TRBV7-8 and TRBJ2-1, with 7 bases fitting TRBD2. CDR3 size: 15 residues. Trimming at V came to 5 bases and at J to 2 bases, leaving 6 bases not matched to a gene. The germline gives CDR1 SGHVS, CDR2 FQNEAQ. The CDR3 DNA sequence: TGTGCCAGCAGCCGCGAGAGCGGGACCTACAATGAGCAGTTCTTC. It encodes CASSRESGTYNEQFF.

This chain uses TRBV2 with TRBJ2-2; D unclear. Trimming removed 4 bases from V and 6 bases from J, with 12 bases in between. There are 14 residues in the CDR3. Germline V gene lookup returns CDR1 SNHLY and CDR2 FYNNEI. The CDR3 here is CASSVNRDPGELFF. CDR3 bases: TGTGCCAGCAGTGTGAACAGAGACCCCGGGGAGCTGTTTTTT.

The chain carries TRBV27 and TRBJ1-1; D is possibly TRBD1 (5 bases). Germline CDR1 MNHEY, CDR2 SMNVEV (reference sequence). This CDR3 spans 15 amino acids. The V and J ends lost 4 bases and 6 bases respectively, with 18 bases between them. In DNA form, the CDR3 reads TGTGCCAGCAGTTCAATCAGGGATATGGGCGCTGAAGCTTTCTTT. Translated, it gives CASSSIRDMGAEAFF.

The gene calls are TRBV19 and TRBJ1-5; tentatively, D is TRBD1 (6 bases). With 5 bases removed from V and 6 bases from J, the gap between germline ends came to 26 bases. The CDR3 loop spans 18 amino acids. Germline V gene sequence: CDR1 LNHDA, CDR2 SQIVND (reference sequence). CDR3 region: CASSLKGGWTVFGQPQHF. CDR3 DNA sequence: TGTGCCAGTAGTCTCAAAGGGGGATGGACTGTGTTTGGTCAGCCCCAGCATTTT.

The chain is built from TRBV4-1 and TRBJ1-1; TRBD1 is a possible D gene (5 bases). Trimming took off 1 base at V and 4 bases at J, with 13 bases between the two ends. CDR3 length: 15 amino acids. In germline, CDR1 is MGHRA, CDR2 YSYEKL. CDR3 sequence (DNA): TGCGCCAGCAGCCAAGTAGGACAACCGGGCACTGAAGCTTTCTTT. Encoded protein: CASSQVGQPGTEAFF.

This clonotype has just a few counts. The chain is built from TRBV6-5 and TRBJ2-1; 9 bases are a match to TRBD2. The CDR3 spans 17 residues. Germline loops: CDR1 MNHEY, CDR2 SVGAGI. J lost 7 bases, V lost 4 bases, and 14 bases had no gene match. CDR3 DNA: TGTGCCAGCAGTTCCCAATTAGCGGGAGAGATTGGGAATGAGCAGTTCTTC. Translation: CASSSQLAGEIGNEQFF.

This chain links TRBV7-9 with TRBJ2-1, with unresolved D. CDR3 size: 16 residues. From germline, CDR1 is SEHNR and CDR2 FQNEAQ (reference sequence). V dropped 5 bases and J dropped 8 bases, with 22 bases sitting between them. CDR3 bases: TGTGCCAGCAGCCCACCCACACCCCCTGGCGGCGATGAGCAGTTCTTC. Its translation: CASSPPTPPGGDEQFF.

V gene TRBV9 combines with J gene TRBJ2-1; D unclear. CDR1 and CDR2 from the germline V gene are SGDLS and YYNGEE. V was shortened by 2 bases and J by 7 bases, with 16 bases between the two germline ends. The CDR3 has 15 amino acids. The CDR3 loop is CASSVDELPWNEQFF. The CDR3 coding sequence is TGTGCCAGCAGCGTTGACGAGCTGCCATGGAATGAGCAGTTCTTC.

This chain uses TRBV5-4 with TRBJ2-5; D gene unclear. Trimming cost V 7 bases and J 2 bases, with 12 bases left between them. The CDR3 contains 13 residues. Germline lookup yields CDR1 SGHNT and CDR2 YYREEE (reference sequence). The CDR3 here is CASHKALQETQYF. CDR3 coding DNA: TGTGCCAGCCATAAGGCCTTGCAAGAGACCCAGTACTTC.

The chain carries TRBV12-3 or TRBV12-4 and TRBJ1-1; possible D gene TRBD1, 6 bases. Trimming left V 5 bases short and J 2 bases short, with 18 bases between. The CDR3 has 16 amino acids. The DNA for the CDR3 is TGTGCCAGCAGTCCAATAACGGCGGGGGCAAACACTGAAGCTTTCTTT. Translation: CASSPITAGANTEAFF.

This clonotype was seen repeatedly, ten times or more. V gene TRBV19 combines with J gene TRBJ1-2; D uncertain. V was pared by 5 bases and J by 0 bases, with 4 bases between. This CDR3 contains 12 residues. Germline V gene sequence: CDR1 LNHDA, CDR2 SQIVND (reference sequence). This CDR3 is CASSLANYGYTF. In nucleotides, the CDR3 is TGTGCCAGTAGTTTAGCTAACTATGGCTACACCTTC.

The chain couples TRBV6-2 or TRBV6-3 to TRBJ2-3; D perhaps matches TRBD2 (7 bases). Looked up from germline, CDR1 is MNHEY and CDR2 is SVGEGT. V was clipped by 2 bases and J by 4 bases, with 13 bases between them. The CDR3 spans 15 residues. Written as DNA, the CDR3 is TGTGCCAGCAGTTACAGTTGGGGGGGCCCAGATACGCAGTATTTT. Encoded protein: CASSYSWGGPDTQYF.

The chain combines TRBV7-6 with TRBJ1-3; 8 bases are a match to TRBD1. Trimming took 5 bases from V and 4 from J; bases not matched to a gene: 4. Germline CDR1 SGHVS, CDR2 FNYEAQ. The CDR3 contains 14 residues. The CDR3: CASSPDRGGNTIYF. Written as DNA, the CDR3 is TGTGCCAGCAGCCCTGACAGGGGAGGAAACACCATATATTTT.

This chain joins TRBV12-3 or TRBV12-4 and TRBJ1-1; D remains ambiguous. The CDR3 is made up of 11 amino acids. V was clipped by 1 base and J by 7 bases, with 4 bases between them. This chain's CDR3 is CASSLEGEAFF. In DNA, the CDR3 is TGTGCCAGCAGTTTAGAGGGTGAAGCTTTCTTT.

As for this clonotype: One end of the junction is discordant with germline, which a read error may explain. The genes are TRBV5-3 and TRBJ2-1, with D possibly matching TRBD1 (6 bases). TRBV5-3 is known as an ORF, though its function is uncertain. The CDR3 spans 13 residues. CDR3: CASSLRTDNEQFF. In DNA, the CDR3 is TGTGCCAGCAGCTTGAGGACAGACAATGAGCAGTTCTTC.

In its sample, this clonotype was seen a few times. This chain uses TRBV7-6 with TRBJ2-3; the D is unclear. Deletions cut 3 bases from V and 2 bases from J, with 6 bases between. Per germline, CDR1 SGHVS and CDR2 FNYEAQ. CDR3 length equals 13 residues. The CDR3 loop is CASSLFITDTQYF. CDR3 sequence (DNA): TGTGCCAGCAGCTTGTTCATCACAGATACGCAGTATTTT. The full variable domain, its missing parts supplied by reference TRBV7-6 and TRBJ2-3, is GAGVSQSPRYKVTKRGQDVALRCDPISGHVSLYWYRQALGQGPEFLTYFNYEAQQDKSGLPNDRFSAERPEGSISTLTIQRTEQRDSAMYRCASSLFITDTQYFGPGTRLTVL.

The chain couples TRBV6-6 to TRBJ1-5, with TRBD1 identical over 7 bases. Per germline, CDR1 MNHNY and CDR2 SVGAGI (reference sequence). The V and J ends lost 6 bases and 0 bases, in that order; junction bases with no gene match: 8. The CDR3 is 16 residues long. CDR3 amino acids: CASRAGQAYSNQPQHF. The CDR3 region has the DNA TGTGCCAGCAGAGCCGGACAGGCTTATAGCAATCAGCCCCAGCATTTT.

This clonotype was observed a single time. This chain joins TRBV6-6 and TRBJ2-7; 10 positions agree with TRBD1. This CDR3 is built from 15 residues. After removal of 4 bases from V and 7 bases from J, the junction contained 10 bases not matched to a gene. CDR1 is MNHNY and CDR2 is SVGAGI in the germline V gene (reference sequence). The CDR3 spells CASSSRQGASREQYF. Here the CDR3 DNA reads TGTGCCAGCAGTTCGAGACAGGGGGCCTCTCGGGAGCAGTACTTC.

The V gene is TRBV10-3, the J gene TRBJ2-5, with 10 bases aligning to TRBD1. The germline gives CDR1 ENHRY, CDR2 SYGVKD. Trimming took 11 bases from V and 9 from J; bases not matched to a gene: 21. The CDR3 has 16 residues. In DNA, the CDR3 is TGTGCCGTCCCGGGACAGGGGAATACTTCAAGAGAAGCCCAGTACTTC. Encoded protein: CAVPGQGNTSREAQYF.

The V call is TRBV28, the J call TRBJ2-7; a possible D gene is TRBD2 (5 bases). This CDR3 is built from 14 residues. V gave up 5 bases and J gave up 4 bases, with 15 bases separating them. Germline V gene lookup returns CDR1 MDHEN and CDR2 SYDVKM. DNA of the CDR3: TGTGCCAGCAGTGAACCGGGGTATCGGTACGAGCAGTACTTC. Translated: CASSEPGYRYEQYF.

This clonotype occurred a few times. The CDR3 sequence: CASSERRAPDTQYF. The CDR3 region has the DNA TGTGCCAGCAGTGAGAGAAGGGCCCCAGATACGCAGTATTTT. The chain has TRBV6-1 and TRBJ2-3; D is undetermined. The CDR3 is 14 residues long. V was pared by 3 bases and J by 4 bases, with 11 bases between. Germline-derived CDR1 and CDR2 are MNHNS and SASEGT.

This clonotype showed up many times. The chain uses TRBV12-3 or TRBV12-4 and TRBJ2-3; D not resolved. The CDR3 totals 12 residues. The V end was cut by 6 bases, the J end by 3 bases, with 7 bases between. CDR3 sequence reads: CASSFGTDTQYF. CDR3 sequence (DNA): TGTGCCAGCAGCTTCGGGACAGATACGCAGTATTTT.

This sequence joins TRBV27 and TRBJ2-5; 7 positions match TRBD1. V lost 6 bases to trimming and J lost 2 bases; unmatched junction nucleotides: 6. Germline lookup yields CDR1 MNHEY and CDR2 SMNVEV (reference sequence). This CDR3 is built from 14 residues. CDR3 in amino acids: CASRRPGQQETQYF. CDR3 sequence (DNA): TGTGCCAGCAGACGACCGGGACAGCAAGAGACCCAGTACTTC.

The chain employs TRBV12-3 or TRBV12-4 and TRBJ2-3; D might be TRBD2 (7 bases). CDR3 length: 16 amino acids. V was pared by 3 bases and J by 3 bases, with 16 bases between. CDR3 sequence (DNA): TGTGCCAGCAGTTTGGGGGGGGGGCGGTTTACAGATACGCAGTATTTT. It encodes CASSLGGGRFTDTQYF.

The chain carries TRBV6-5 and TRBJ2-5, with D unresolved. CDR1 is MNHEY, CDR2 SVGAGI, per germline. Trimming left V 2 bases short and J 2 bases short, with 6 bases between. The CDR3 loop spans 13 amino acids. Here the CDR3 reads CASSYAPQETQYF. DNA for the CDR3: TGTGCCAGCAGTTACGCCCCACAAGAGACCCAGTACTTC.

A note on this clonotype: One junction end does not reproduce the germline sequence, and a read error may be involved. The gene calls are TRBV20-1 and TRBJ1-2, with 9 bases fitting TRBD1. Per the germline V gene, CDR1 is DFQATT and CDR2 is SNEGSKA (reference sequence). CDR3 length equals 12 residues. CDR3 loop: CSAGRGQGGFSF. The CDR3 DNA sequence: TGCAGTGCCGGGAGGGGACAGGGTGGTTTTAGCTTC.

The count of this clonotype is one. The chain uses TRBV7-2 and TRBJ2-1; either TRBD1 or TRBD2 may fit D (5 bases each). V gave up 0 bases and J gave up 0 bases, with 6 bases separating them. Germline V gene data show CDR1 as SGHTA and CDR2 as FQGNSA. The CDR3 has 15 residues. CDR3: CASSLAGDSYNEQFF. The CDR3 nucleotides read TGTGCCAGCAGCTTAGCGGGGGACTCCTACAATGAGCAGTTCTTC.

V gene TRBV19 combines with J gene TRBJ1-5, with D perhaps matching TRBD1 (5 bases). Deletions cut 7 bases from V and 4 bases from J, with 11 bases between. Germline values: CDR1 LNHDA, CDR2 SQIVND (reference sequence). CDR3 size: 13 residues. The DNA of the CDR3 is TGTGCCAGTATAGGGGCCGTAAATCAGCCCCAGCATTTT. This gives the protein CASIGAVNQPQHF.

This clonotype was picked up many times. This chain joins TRBV6-5 and TRBJ1-1, with a tentative D call TRBD1 (5 bases). This CDR3 has 17 residues. V lost 0 bases to trimming and J lost 6 bases, with 20 bases between them. The germline CDR1 and CDR2 sequences are MNHEY and SVGAGI. CDR3 coding DNA: TGTGCCAGCAGTTACTCACCTCCCCGGGACGGGGGGGCTGAAGCTTTCTTT. Protein sequence: CASSYSPPRDGGAEAFF.

The chain uses TRBV7-2 and TRBJ2-3; TRBD1 matches at 8 bases. V shed 5 bases, J shed 0 bases, and the junction held 7 bases outside the gene matches. Germline V lookup: CDR1 SGHTA, CDR2 FQGNSA. The CDR3 is 16 residues long. CDR3 DNA sequence: TGTGCCAGCAGCCCCCCCGGGGACAGGAGCACAGATACGCAGTATTTT. It codes for CASSPPGDRSTDTQYF. Variable domain in full (rest from reference TRBV7-2 and TRBJ2-3): GAGVSQSPSNKVTEKGKDVELRCDPISGHTALYWYRQSLGQGLEFLIYFQGNSAPDKSGLPSDRFSAERTGGSVSTLTIQRTQQEDSAVYLCASSPPGDRSTDTQYFGPGTRLTVL.